The clone carrying this TCR beta chain was recorded once. This sample is part of a study of T cells in Graves' hyperthyroidism and ophthalmopathy. Amplified TCR beta CDR3 regions derived from RNA transcripts. The HTBI primer set served for first-round RT-PCR of the TCR CDR3. TCRdb re-called the multiplex PCR reads with MiXCR, one entry per CDR3 protein. Of roughly 400,000 distinct CDR3 sequences listed, around 25% are singletons. With a duration under 2 months, the hyperthyroidism was newly diagnosed in patients aged 18 to 65. Researchers barred patients who had uncontrolled infection, other autoimmune disease, pregnancy or lactation. Each diagnosis drew on symptoms, thyroxine, TRAb, thyroid ultrasound and orbital computed tomography findings. Fresh peripheral blood, approximately 10 ml, yielded the PBMCs. Trimming removed 3 bases at V and 4 bases at J, with 21 bases between. Germline lookup yields CDR1 KGHSH and CDR2 LQKENI. The CDR3 runs 17 residues.

The specimen was blood. The chain employs TRBV18 and TRBJ1-1, with D perhaps matching TRBD1 (5 bases). This clonotype was obtained from a man over 45 with Graves' hyperthyroidism. The CDR3: CASSPVPGLVKGTEAFF. CDR3 coding DNA: TGTGCCAGCTCACCTGTACCGGGACTGGTTAAGGGCACTGAAGCTTTCTTT.